The rows below give T cell receptor beta chains drawn from one sample of a study of metastatic and nonmetastatic thyroid tumors. From the PCR reads, TCRdb re-called clones with MiXCR. The sample has around 89,000 clones, more than 12% seen once. The specimen sequenced was blood. The receptors come from a female donor with papillary thyroid cancer or a benign thyroid nodule (not recorded which). Some clones in this sample may be carry-over from other donors' samples. Both conserved end residues are part of each CDR3. Fields, in order: CDR3 length, V gene, J gene, clone size, D gene, CDR3 DNA, CDR3 protein. A D gene is named only where the DNA matches it firmly. The listing skips clone size in some rows; elsewhere it reads once, few, many or a size class.

length: 13
V: TRBV7-9
J: TRBJ1-4
size: few
D: .
DNA: TGTGCCACCAGGTCAGGAACTAATGAAAAACTGTTTTTT
CDR3: CATRSGTNEKLFF

length: 15
V: TRBV6-1
J: TRBJ1-6
size: many
D: .
DNA: TGTGCCAGCAGTGAAGCGAGAGGGAAGGGTGTTTCCCTCCACTTT
CDR3: CASSEARGKGVSLHF

length: 18
V: TRBV5-4
J: TRBJ1-2
size: .
D: .
DNA: TGTGCCAGCAGCTTGGGCGGATCTGGGAAAACAGGAAGGTATGGCTACACCTTC
CDR3: CASSLGGSGKTGRYGYTF

length: 16
V: TRBV11-2
J: TRBJ2-7
size: .
D: .
DNA: TGTGCCAGCATCTTAGTAGTTTTAGGCGGAGGCTACGAGCAGTACTTC
CDR3: CASILVVLGGGYEQYF

length: 15
V: TRBV15
J: TRBJ1-1
size: many
D: .
DNA: TGTGCCACCAGCAGAGATATGCGTGCGAACACTGAAGCTTTCTTT
CDR3: CATSRDMRANTEAFF

length: 16
V: TRBV7-2
J: TRBJ1-4
size: many
D: .
DNA: TGTGCCAGCAGCTTATCCAGGGTAGGACCTAATGAAAAACTGTTTTTT
CDR3: CASSLSRVGPNEKLFF

length: 16
V: TRBV5-6
J: TRBJ2-7
size: .
D: .
DNA: TGTGCCAGCAGCTCTCCGTTACAGGCGGGTGGCTACGAGCAGTACTTC
CDR3: CASSSPLQAGGYEQYF

length: 12
V: TRBV9
J: TRBJ1-2
size: few
D: .
DNA: TGTGCCAGCAGGACGGAGCCCTCGGGCTACACCTTC
CDR3: CASRTEPSGYTF

length: 15
V: TRBV4-2
J: TRBJ2-7
size: many
D: .
DNA: TGTGCCAGCAGCCCAGACAGACTCGGTCCCAACGAGCAGTACTTC
CDR3: CASSPDRLGPNEQYF

length: 14
V: TRBV10-2
J: TRBJ2-7
size: many
D: .
DNA: TGCGCCAGCAGTGAGTCCCCCGGCAAGGGCGAGCAGTACTTC
CDR3: CASSESPGKGEQYF

length: 14
V: TRBV5-4
J: TRBJ2-7
size: many
D: .
DNA: TGTGCCAGCAGCGATCGGACAGCCTTCTACGAGCAGTACTTC
CDR3: CASSDRTAFYEQYF

length: 15
V: TRBV5-1
J: TRBJ1-4
size: many
D: .
DNA: TGCGCCAGCAGCCTGCCGGGACCGAAGGAGGAAAAACTGTTTTTT
CDR3: CASSLPGPKEEKLFF

length: 15
V: TRBV6-2/TRBV6-3
J: TRBJ2-1
size: many
D: .
DNA: TGTGCCAGCAGTTACGGAGACACAGCCTACAATGAGCAGTTCTTC
CDR3: CASSYGDTAYNEQFF

length: 15
V: TRBV6-5
J: TRBJ2-7
size: many
D: .
DNA: TGTGCCAGCAGTTACCCGGGGGCTCTTGTCTACGAGCAGTACTTC
CDR3: CASSYPGALVYEQYF

length: 17
V: TRBV7-3
J: TRBJ2-6
size: many
D: .
DNA: TGTGCCAGCAGCTTAGAGGCAGGCCTGGGAGGGGCCAACGTCCTGACTTTC
CDR3: CASSLEAGLGGANVLTF

length: 15
V: TRBV6-2/TRBV6-3
J: TRBJ1-2
size: many
D: TRBD1
DNA: TGTGCCAGCAGTTACCAGGACAGGGGGCCTTCCGGCTACACCTTC
CDR3: CASSYQDRGPSGYTF

length: 17
V: TRBV5-1
J: TRBJ1-4
size: many
D: .
DNA: TGCGCCAGCAGCTTGGAGCCCCTCGGAGCAACTAATGAAAAACTGTTTTTT
CDR3: CASSLEPLGATNEKLFF

length: 15
V: TRBV5-1
J: TRBJ1-6
size: many
D: TRBD1
DNA: TGCGCCAGCAGCTTGGGTTTAGACAGGGACTCACCCCTCCACTTT
CDR3: CASSLGLDRDSPLHF

length: 15
V: TRBV3-1
J: TRBJ2-7
size: many
D: .
DNA: TGTGCCAGCAGCCTCGTGCGGGACAGCTCCTACGAGCAGTACTTC
CDR3: CASSLVRDSSYEQYF

length: 17
V: TRBV4-1
J: TRBJ2-3
size: once
D: TRBD1
DNA: TGCGCCAGCAGCCAGGTCGGGACAGGGCTTAGCACATATACGCAGTATTTT
CDR3: CASSQVGTGLSTYTQYF

length: 13
V: TRBV20-1
J: TRBJ2-3
size: many
D: TRBD2
DNA: TGCAGTGCCAAGTGGGGACTAACAGATACGCAGTATTTT
CDR3: CSAKWGLTDTQYF

length: 13
V: TRBV30
J: TRBJ1-3
size: many
D: .
DNA: TGTGCCTGGGACGGGATCTCTGGAAACACCATATATTTT
CDR3: CAWDGISGNTIYF

length: 15
V: TRBV13
J: TRBJ1-1
size: .
D: TRBD1
DNA: TGTGCCAGCAGCCTCCGGGACAGGGGGAACACTGAAGCTTTCTTT
CDR3: CASSLRDRGNTEAFF

length: 14
V: TRBV4-1
J: TRBJ1-4
size: .
D: .
DNA: TGCGCCAGCAGCTTCGGGGGGCGGAATGAAAAACTGTTTTTT
CDR3: CASSFGGRNEKLFF

length: 15
V: TRBV7-9
J: TRBJ2-7
size: .
D: .
DNA: TGTGCCAGCATCTCAGTGAGTTGGGGGCCCTACGAGCAGTACTTC
CDR3: CASISVSWGPYEQYF

length: 15
V: TRBV20-1
J: TRBJ2-7
size: many
D: .
DNA: TGCAGTGCTAGAGATGAGTCAGGGACTTTCTACGAGCAGTACTTC
CDR3: CSARDESGTFYEQYF

length: 13
V: TRBV20-1
J: TRBJ2-3
size: many
D: .
DNA: TGCAGTGCTAGTCTAGGCCGGAGAGATACGCAGTATTTT
CDR3: CSASLGRRDTQYF

length: 14
V: TRBV7-8
J: TRBJ1-4
size: many
D: .
DNA: TGTGCCAGCAGATGGGGAAGTGCTAATGAAAAACTGTTTTTT
CDR3: CASRWGSANEKLFF

length: 17
V: TRBV19
J: TRBJ2-2
size: many
D: .
DNA: TGTGCCAGTAGTATAGGAATCGGGACAACGAACACCGGGGAGCTGTTTTTT
CDR3: CASSIGIGTTNTGELFF

length: 13
V: TRBV20-1
J: TRBJ1-2
size: .
D: .
DNA: TGCAGTGCTTCATATAGGAGAATCGGTGGCTACACCTTC
CDR3: CSASYRRIGGYTF

length: 16
V: TRBV28
J: TRBJ1-5
size: many
D: .
DNA: TGTGCCAGCAGTTCACCCCGACACCCGGCGAATCAGCCCCAGCATTTT
CDR3: CASSSPRHPANQPQHF

length: 13
V: TRBV10-2
J: TRBJ2-7
size: many
D: .
DNA: TGCGCCAGCAGTTTGACAGGCTCCTACGAGCAGTACTTC
CDR3: CASSLTGSYEQYF

length: 15
V: TRBV6-1
J: TRBJ1-3
size: medium-sized
D: .
DNA: TGTGCCAGCAGTTCGCCGGGGATCTCTGGAAACACCATATATTTT
CDR3: CASSSPGISGNTIYF

length: 15
V: TRBV4-2
J: TRBJ2-7
size: .
D: TRBD2
DNA: TGTGCCAGCAGCCAAGGGCTAGCGGAACAATACGAGCAGTACTTC
CDR3: CASSQGLAEQYEQYF

length: 16
V: TRBV9
J: TRBJ2-2
size: many
D: TRBD1
DNA: TGTGCCAGCAGCTCCCTTCCAGGGGGCGCCCCCGGGGAGCTGTTTTTT
CDR3: CASSSLPGGAPGELFF

length: 14
V: TRBV27
J: TRBJ1-2
size: many
D: .
DNA: TGTGCCAGCAGTCCTCCATCGGGGTTCTATGGCTACACCTTC
CDR3: CASSPPSGFYGYTF

length: 21
V: TRBV15
J: TRBJ2-1
size: .
D: .
DNA: TGTGCCACCAGCAGAGACCGCCGGGACGGGGAAGCCTCGGGCTCCTACAATGAGCAGTTCTTC
CDR3: CATSRDRRDGEASGSYNEQFF

length: 13
V: TRBV30
J: TRBJ2-5
size: many
D: .
DNA: TGTGCCTGGAGTAGAGGCCTCCAAGAGACCCAGTACTTC
CDR3: CAWSRGLQETQYF

length: 15
V: TRBV7-2
J: TRBJ2-5
size: .
D: TRBD2
DNA: TGTGCCAGCATCCCCGGCGGGGGGATGCAAGAGACCCAGTACTTC
CDR3: CASIPGGGMQETQYF

length: 16
V: TRBV11-3
J: TRBJ1-2
size: .
D: .
DNA: TGTGCCAGCAGCTTAGAGCTAGCAGGGCAGGACTATGGCTACACCTTC
CDR3: CASSLELAGQDYGYTF

length: 15
V: TRBV30
J: TRBJ1-2
size: .
D: .
DNA: TGTGCCTGGAATAGGCAGGGGTCCCTGAAATATGGCTACACCTTC
CDR3: CAWNRQGSLKYGYTF

length: 12
V: TRBV4-2
J: TRBJ2-5
size: .
D: TRBD1
DNA: TGTGCCAGCAGCCAAGGGACAGGGGGCGGGTTCTTC
CDR3: CASSQGTGGGFF

length: 14
V: TRBV7-2
J: TRBJ1-6
size: many
D: .
DNA: TGTGCCAGCAGCAGGGGGGGGGGGCCCTCACCCCTCCACTTT
CDR3: CASSRGGGPSPLHF

length: 12
V: TRBV28
J: TRBJ2-7
size: many
D: .
DNA: TGTGCCAGCAGTTTCTCAAGCTACGAGCAGTACTTC
CDR3: CASSFSSYEQYF

length: 15
V: TRBV28
J: TRBJ1-5
size: .
D: TRBD1
DNA: TGTTCCAGCAGCCCTACTGGACAGGGGGCCCAGCCCCATCATTTT
CDR3: CSSSPTGQGAQPHHF

length: 14
V: TRBV27
J: TRBJ2-5
size: many
D: TRBD1
DNA: TGTGCCAGCAGCGGGACAGGGGGGAGGAAGACCCAGTACTTC
CDR3: CASSGTGGRKTQYF

length: 17
V: TRBV18
J: TRBJ2-6
size: many
D: .
DNA: TGTGCCAGCTCACCGGGGCAGGGCAACTCTGGGGCCAACGTCCTGACTTTC
CDR3: CASSPGQGNSGANVLTF

length: 13
V: TRBV7-2
J: TRBJ1-4
size: many
D: .
DNA: TGTGCCAGCAGCTTCGAAGGTGGAGAAAAACTGTTTTTT
CDR3: CASSFEGGEKLFF

length: 18
V: TRBV6-4
J: TRBJ2-2
size: many
D: .
DNA: TGTGCCAGCAGTGGACTACTCAGGGTGGGGTATGACACCGGGGAGCTGTTTTTT
CDR3: CASSGLLRVGYDTGELFF

length: 18
V: TRBV9
J: TRBJ2-3
size: .
D: .
DNA: TGTGCCAGCAGCGTATCCCTCAGGGTCCCTCCTAGCACAGATACGCAGTATTTT
CDR3: CASSVSLRVPPSTDTQYF

length: 17
V: TRBV28
J: TRBJ2-2
size: many
D: TRBD2
DNA: TGTGCCAGCAGGAAGACTACGGGGGGGCTCGGCACCGGGGAGCTGTTTTTT
CDR3: CASRKTTGGLGTGELFF

length: 17
V: TRBV11-2
J: TRBJ1-5
size: many
D: .
DNA: TGTGCCAGCAGCTTAGAGGCGGGGGGTGCTAGCAATCAGCCCCAGCATTTT
CDR3: CASSLEAGGASNQPQHF

length: 14
V: TRBV30
J: TRBJ2-5
size: many
D: .
DNA: TGTGCCTGGAGCGGGATGGGCCCACAAGAGACCCAGTACTTC
CDR3: CAWSGMGPQETQYF

length: 16
V: TRBV28
J: TRBJ2-2
size: many
D: TRBD1
DNA: TGTGCCAGCAGTTTTCGGGACAGGGGTGACACCGGGGAGCTGTTTTTT
CDR3: CASSFRDRGDTGELFF

length: 16
V: TRBV28
J: TRBJ2-1
size: many
D: .
DNA: TGTGCCAGCAGTTCCGGTGAGGGGGGGACATACAATGAGCAGTTCTTC
CDR3: CASSSGEGGTYNEQFF

length: 14
V: TRBV27
J: TRBJ2-1
size: many
D: TRBD1
DNA: TGTGCCAGCGGGAGGGACAGGGGGTTCGATGAGCAGTTCTTC
CDR3: CASGRDRGFDEQFF

length: 16
V: TRBV12-3/TRBV12-4
J: TRBJ2-3
size: many
D: .
DNA: TGTGCCAGCAGTCCGCCTCGGGATACCTCCGCTGATACGCAGTATTTT
CDR3: CASSPPRDTSADTQYF

length: 14
V: TRBV20-1
J: TRBJ2-1
size: many
D: TRBD2
DNA: TGCAGTGCACCGATGCGGGGGGACTACAATGAGCAGTTCTTC
CDR3: CSAPMRGDYNEQFF

length: 14
V: TRBV7-2
J: TRBJ2-1
size: many
D: .
DNA: TGTGCCAGCAGCTCACCCCGGGGGAACAATGAGCAGTTCTTC
CDR3: CASSSPRGNNEQFF

length: 13
V: TRBV5-1
J: TRBJ1-5
size: many
D: .
DNA: TGCGCCAGCAGCTTGGGTACGGATCAGCCCCAGCATTTT
CDR3: CASSLGTDQPQHF